The 30 T cell receptor beta chains below were found in one sample sequenced in a study of Ad26.COV2.S vaccination and SARS-CoV-2 variants. Documented treatment: 15 to 20 received Ad26.COV2.S at low or high dose, single or two shots; several received placebo; per-sample allocation not given. Samples were taken on day 63 after the first vaccine or placebo injection. Here immunoSEQ multiplex PCR was the method, and the copy in TCRdb shows in-frame clones only, minus some. The data show approximately 400,000 clones, 70% to 90% seen once. The sequencing here drew on peripheral blood, taken in a trial of Ad26.COV2.S vaccine versus placebo. The source of these receptors is a person aged 18 to 65 who received the Ad26.COV2.S COVID-19 vaccine or a placebo.

The J gene is TRBJ2-3, the V gene TRBV5-8; 7 bases line up with TRBD2. With 7 bases clipped from V and 1 base from J, the junction kept 6 bases outside the gene matches. Germline V lookup: CDR1 SGHTS, CDR2 YDEGEE. This CDR3 has 14 residues. The CDR3 reads CASGRLAGTDTQYF. Here the CDR3 DNA reads TGTGCCAGCGGGCGGCTAGCGGGCACAGATACGCAGTATTTT.

This clone has a handful of counts. This chain links TRBV4-3 with TRBJ1-3; D is unresolved. V shed 2 bases and J shed 0 bases, with 11 bases lying between them. This CDR3 has 16 residues. Germline-derived CDR1 and CDR2 are LGHNA and YSLEER. CDR3 loop: CASSQRLTLSGNTIYF. The CDR3 DNA reads as TGCGCCAGCAGCCAAAGGTTGACTCTCTCTGGAAACACCATATATTTT.

The rearrangement joins TRBV5-5 to TRBJ1-3; 11 bases line up with TRBD1. The V segment lost 3 bases and the J segment 4 bases; nucleotides outside the gene matches: 9. Germline V gene sequence: CDR1 SGHKS, CDR2 YYEKEE (reference sequence). The CDR3 covers 17 residues. CDR3 amino acids: CASSWRGQGVRGNTIYF. CDR3 DNA sequence: TGTGCCAGCAGCTGGAGGGGACAGGGGGTCAGGGGAAACACCATATATTTT. Filled out from reference TRBV5-5 and TRBJ1-3, the complete variable domain reads DAGVTQSPTHLIKTRGQQVTLRCSPISGHKSVSWYQQVLGQGPQFIFQYYEKEERGRGNFPDRFSARQFPNYSSELNVNALLLGDSALYLCASSWRGQGVRGNTIYFGEGSWLTVV.

The chain joins TRBV11-2 to TRBJ1-2; D ambiguous. CDR3 length: 16 amino acids. Germline CDR1 and CDR2: SGHAT and FQNNGV. V lost 4 bases and J lost 8, with 23 bases in between. The CDR3 protein is CASSYGSPDSGGGYTF. The CDR3 region has the DNA TGTGCCAGCAGCTATGGTTCCCCGGACTCAGGAGGCGGCTACACCTTC.

A few counts support this clone. The chain has TRBV7-2 and TRBJ2-2; 7 nucleotides match TRBD1. V trimming: 5 bases; J trimming: 5 bases; junction bases outside the gene matches: 5. CDR3 size: 14 residues. The germline CDR1 and CDR2 sequences are SGHTA and FQGNSA. CDR3: CASSPTGWTGELFF. The CDR3 bases are TGTGCCAGCAGCCCGACAGGGTGGACCGGGGAGCTGTTTTTT.

The rearrangement joins TRBV4-1 to TRBJ2-5; TRBD2 matches at 7 bases. This CDR3 is 14 amino acids long. Germline trimming cut 2 bases from V and 1 base from J; bases unmatched to any gene: 1. In germline, CDR1 is MGHRA, CDR2 YSYEKL. CDR3 coding DNA: TGCGCCAGCAGCCAAAGCGGGACCCAAGAGACCCAGTACTTC. Translating it yields CASSQSGTQETQYF.

V usage is TRBV19 and J usage is TRBJ2-7; D is perhaps TRBD2 (6 bases). The germline V gene encodes CDR1 LNHDA and CDR2 SQIVND (reference sequence). Trimming pared 3 bases from V and 2 bases from J, leaving 14 bases between. The CDR3 has 15 amino acids. The DNA of the CDR3 is TGTGCCAGTAGTATCGGCGGGGACGTGGCCTACGAGCAGTACTTC. Encoded protein: CASSIGGDVAYEQYF. Supplemented by reference TRBV19 and TRBJ2-7, the full variable domain reads DGGITQSPKYLFRKEGQNVTLSCEQNLNHDAMYWYRQDPGQGLRLIYYSQIVNDFQKGDIAEGYSVSREKKESFPLTVTSAQKNPTAFYLCASSIGGDVAYEQYFGPGTRLTVT.

The gene calls are TRBV2 and TRBJ1-4; weak D call: TRBD1 (6 bases). The V end was cut by 4 bases, the J end by 0 bases, with 12 bases between. Germline V gives CDR1 SNHLY, CDR2 FYNNEI. The CDR3 loop spans 16 amino acids. CDR3 in amino acids: CASSAAGTSTNEKLFF. The DNA for the CDR3 is TGTGCCAGCAGTGCGGCCGGGACATCAACTAATGAAAAACTGTTTTTT.

The chain carries TRBV29-1 and TRBJ2-1; maybe TRBD2 (6 bases). The V gene lost 4 bases and the J gene lost 7 bases, with 8 bases spanning the gap. Germline CDR1 reads SQVTM; CDR2 reads ANQGSEA. This CDR3 region has 11 residues. The CDR3 coding sequence is TGCAGCGTTGTTGGGGGGAATGAGCAGTTCTTC. It translates to CSVVGGNEQFF.

This sequence joins TRBV25-1 and TRBJ1-2; 8 bases line up with TRBD1. Germline CDR1 reads MGHDK; CDR2 reads SYGVNS. The CDR3 is 14 amino acids. V dropped 5 bases and J dropped 8; count of bases not matched to a gene: 10. The CDR3, as DNA: TGTGCCAGCAGTTCGGACAGGGCTCTACAAGGCTACACCTTC. Translating it yields CASSSDRALQGYTF.

The CDR3 sequence is CASSVLPFGLDLGEQFF. In DNA, the CDR3 is TGTGCCAGCAGCGTATTGCCTTTTGGACTAGACCTTGGTGAGCAGTTCTTC. J is TRBJ2-1 and V is TRBV9; TRBD2 matches 7 bases. The CDR3 has 17 amino acids. Germline lookup yields CDR1 SGDLS and CDR2 YYNGEE. V lost 1 base, J lost 9 bases, and 16 bases stayed unmatched.

This clone was counted once. CDR3 sequence: CASSPGVDTEAFF. The DNA for the CDR3 is TGTGCCAGCTCACCAGGGGTCGACACTGAAGCTTTCTTT. The V and J genes are TRBV18 and TRBJ1-1; D ambiguous. The CDR3 runs 13 residues. V lost 2 bases to trimming and J lost 3 bases, with 7 bases between them. Germline CDR1 reads KGHSH; CDR2 reads LQKENI.

This chain connects TRBV5-4 to TRBJ2-6, with no clear D. Germline V gene sequence: CDR1 SGHNT, CDR2 YYREEE (reference sequence). Trimming cost V 4 bases and J 4 bases, with 21 bases left between them. This CDR3 has 18 residues. The chain's CDR3 is CASSLYFEGFEGANVLTF. CDR3 sequence (DNA): TGTGCCAGCAGCCTATACTTCGAAGGCTTTGAGGGGGCCAACGTCCTGACTTTC.

This rearrangement joins TRBV4-3 to TRBJ1-1, with a tentative D call TRBD1 (6 bases). The CDR3 extends over 14 amino acids. Germline V gene sequence: CDR1 LGHNA, CDR2 YSLEER. The V and J ends lost 3 bases and 2 bases respectively, with 10 bases between them. The CDR3 coding sequence is TGCGCCAGCAGCCACGGGGGCGCAAACACTGAAGCTTTCTTT. It specifies CASSHGGANTEAFF.

The CDR3, as DNA: TGCGCCAGCAGCCATCCGGCCGGGACAGGGGGCGAACTTGAGCAGTTCTTC. It specifies CASSHPAGTGGELEQFF. The chain carries TRBV4-1 and TRBJ2-1, with 12 bases identical to TRBD1. V was clipped by 3 bases and J by 9 bases; unmatched bases: 12. Per germline, CDR1 MGHRA and CDR2 YSYEKL. The CDR3 has 17 amino acids.

The chain uses TRBV7-9 and TRBJ2-1; D remains unclear. Germline CDR1 and CDR2: SEHNR and FQNEAQ (reference sequence). Trimming stripped 3 bases from V and 10 bases from J, with 19 bases between. The CDR3 extends over 15 amino acids. In DNA form, the CDR3 reads TGTGCCAGCAGCTTCCCCGCGGACGCCCGCCGGGAGCAGTTCTTC. Residues: CASSFPADARREQFF. Looking up the rest from reference TRBV7-9 and TRBJ2-1 gives the full variable domain: DTGVSQNPRHKITKRGQNVTFRCDPISEHNRLYWYRQTLGQGPEFLTYFQNEAQLEKSRLLSDRFSAERPKGSFSTLEIQRTEQGDSAMYLCASSFPADARREQFFGPGTRLTVL.

The chain uses TRBV5-4 and TRBJ2-2; 8 bases agree with TRBD2. This CDR3 is built from 15 residues. The ends lost 4 bases at V and 1 base at J; junction bases unmatched: 3. Germline V gene data show CDR1 as SGHNT and CDR2 as YYREEE (reference sequence). The CDR3 DNA sequence: TGTGCCAGCAGCCCGGGACTAGGGAACACCGGGGAGCTGTTTTTT. It encodes CASSPGLGNTGELFF.

This chain joins TRBV6-1 and TRBJ1-1; no definite D call. This CDR3 is 15 amino acids long. V lost 1 base and J 0 bases, leaving 9 bases between the germline ends. CDR1 and CDR2 (germline): MNHNS, SASEGT. CDR3 region: CASSEGRRMNTEAFF. For the CDR3, the DNA is TGTGCCAGCAGTGAAGGGAGACGGATGAACACTGAAGCTTTCTTT.

This chain connects TRBV27 to TRBJ2-1, with TRBD2 matching over 11 bases. This CDR3 is 15 amino acids long. V dropped 5 bases and J dropped 6; count of bases not matched to a gene: 6. CDR1 and CDR2 (germline): MNHEY, SMNVEV (reference sequence). The CDR3 region is CASSAIGTSGNEQFF. The DNA for the CDR3 is TGTGCCAGCAGTGCGATAGGGACTAGCGGCAATGAGCAGTTCTTC.

V is TRBV6-6 and J is TRBJ2-7; 9 bases fit TRBD2. This CDR3 comprises 16 residues. Losses at the gene ends were 2 bases for V and 3 bases for J; bases not matched to a gene: 8. Germline CDR1 and CDR2: MNHNY and SVGAGI (reference sequence). The CDR3 DNA reads as TGTGCCAGCAGTTACGGTAGCGGGAGTAAATTCTACGAGCAGTACTTC. It translates to CASSYGSGSKFYEQYF.

This rearrangement joins TRBV4-1 to TRBJ1-1, with 7 bases that match TRBD1. The CDR3 has 15 residues. Germline assignment: CDR1 MGHRA and CDR2 YSYEKL. V was pared by 1 base and J by 0 bases, with 2 bases of the junction left unmatched. This CDR3 reads CASSQGGQMNTEAFF. The CDR3 nucleotides are TGCGCCAGCAGCCAAGGGGGACAGATGAACACTGAAGCTTTCTTT.

This clone was counted only a few times. CDR3 sequence (DNA): TGTGCCTGGAGTGTGGATCGGTGGGGACAGGGGATCTATGGCTACACCTTC. Amino acid sequence: CAWSVDRWGQGIYGYTF. V usage is TRBV30 and J usage is TRBJ1-2; TRBD1 matches at 10 bases. Losses at the gene ends were 0 bases for V and 4 bases for J; bases not matched to a gene: 11. CDR3 length: 17 residues. Germline lookup yields CDR1 GTSNPN and CDR2 SVGIG (reference sequence).

The chain has TRBV19 and TRBJ2-7; maybe TRBD1 (6 bases). Germline CDR1 LNHDA, CDR2 SQIVND (reference sequence). Trimming left V 1 base short and J 6 bases short, with 10 bases between. The CDR3 contains 13 residues. The CDR3 DNA reads TGTGCCAGTAGTATAGGAGGACAGTCCGAGCAGTACTTC. Translation gives CASSIGGQSEQYF.

The V gene is TRBV28, the J gene TRBJ2-2; possibly TRBD1 for D (7 bases). The CDR3 length is 16 residues. CDR1 is MDHEN and CDR2 is SYDVKM in the germline V gene. With 2 bases removed from V and 3 bases from J, the gap between germline ends came to 13 bases. This CDR3 reads CASSLGSGGYTGELFF. The CDR3 DNA reads as TGTGCCAGCAGTTTAGGTTCAGGGGGGTACACCGGGGAGCTGTTTTTT.

The gene calls are TRBV4-3 and TRBJ2-2; D possibly uses TRBD1 or TRBD2 (7 bases each). The V end lost 0 bases, the J end lost 5 bases, and 13 bases lay between the germline ends. Germline V gives CDR1 LGHNA, CDR2 YSLEER. The CDR3 contains 16 residues. The CDR3 DNA is TGCGCCAGCAGCCAAGATTCAGGGGGAGGGACCGGGGAGCTGTTTTTT. Translating it yields CASSQDSGGGTGELFF.

V usage is TRBV19 and J usage is TRBJ2-3, with TRBD2 matching 7 bases. The CDR3 is made up of 15 amino acids. Germline CDR1 and CDR2: LNHDA and SQIVND (reference sequence). V lost 2 bases to trimming and J lost 3 bases; unmatched junction nucleotides: 5. Here the CDR3 reads CASSIWSSGTDTQYF. The CDR3 nucleotides read TGTGCCAGTAGTATATGGAGTAGCGGGACAGATACGCAGTATTTT.

This clone appeared a few times. V usage is TRBV4-1 and J usage is TRBJ2-1, with TRBD2 matching over 10 bases. J lost 4 bases, V lost 1 base, and 4 bases had no gene match. Germline V gene sequence: CDR1 MGHRA, CDR2 YSYEKL. The CDR3 covers 16 residues. DNA for the CDR3: TGCGCCAGCAGCCAAGGTACTAGCGGGGTTTACAATGAGCAGTTCTTC. Translated, it gives CASSQGTSGVYNEQFF.

DNA for the CDR3: TGTGCCAGCAGCCAGGGCTCTTACGAGCAGTACTTC. As protein: CASSQGSYEQYF. This chain links TRBV5-4 with TRBJ2-7, with a tentative D call TRBD1 (5 bases). Trimming took 4 bases from V and 4 from J, leaving 9 bases between them. This CDR3 region has 12 residues. CDR1 SGHNT and CDR2 YYREEE come from the germline V gene (reference sequence).

This chain joins TRBV6-1 and TRBJ1-4, with a possible D match to TRBD1 (5 bases). Per the germline V gene, CDR1 is MNHNS and CDR2 is SASEGT. This CDR3 has 18 amino acids. Trimming removed 4 bases at V and 2 bases at J, with 20 bases between. The CDR3, as DNA: TGTGCCAGCAGTGCCCAGGGCAGACTAGGGGCGACTAATGAAAAACTGTTTTTT. It is translated as CASSAQGRLGATNEKLFF.

The chain links TRBV2 to TRBJ2-7; TRBD1 matches 9 bases. This CDR3 is built from 12 residues. Germline lookup yields CDR1 SNHLY and CDR2 FYNNEI. The V segment lost 6 bases and the J segment 6 bases; nucleotides outside the gene matches: 3. CDR3 in amino acids: CASRQTGGEQYF. In DNA form, the CDR3 reads TGTGCCAGCAGACAGACAGGGGGCGAGCAGTACTTC.